Presented here are 30 T cell receptor beta chains from one specimen sequenced in a study of blood T cell repertoires in COVID-19. Method: immunoSEQ multiplex PCR; TCRdb's copy keeps in-frame clones and lacks some. The sample has a few hundred thousand clones; more than 70% are singletons. The sequenced sample was peripheral blood. The receptors derive from a woman in her forties or fifties who had recovered from COVID-19.

The rearrangement uses TRBV28 and TRBJ2-7; TRBD1 aligns across 8 bases. The germline V gene encodes CDR1 MDHEN and CDR2 SYDVKM. With V trimmed by 5 bases and J by 5 bases, 8 bases remained unmatched. There are 14 residues in the CDR3. The CDR3 spells CASSQADRVNEQYF. The CDR3 nucleotides read TGTGCCAGCAGTCAAGCGGACAGGGTCAACGAGCAGTACTTC.

Remarks on this clone: One end of the junction varies from germline; a read error may be responsible. The gene calls are TRBV10-3 and TRBJ2-1; D is unclear. The CDR3 is made up of 14 amino acids. Germline V gives CDR1 ENHRY, CDR2 SYGVKD. CDR3 in amino acids: CAISEPEHTAKQFF. DNA of the CDR3: TGTGCCATCAGTGAGCCCGAACATACAGCAAAGCAATTCTTC.

The CDR3 nucleotides read TGTGCCAGCAGCTTAGAAAGCGATGAGCAGTTCTTC. It codes for CASSLESDEQFF. The J gene is TRBJ2-1, the V gene TRBV7-9; D is undetermined. The CDR3 consists of 12 residues. Trimming removed 1 base from V and 8 bases from J, with 6 bases in between. Per the germline V gene, CDR1 is SEHNR and CDR2 is FQNEAQ (reference sequence).

V and J are TRBV10-3 and TRBJ1-6; 7 bases match TRBD1. The germline gives CDR1 ENHRY, CDR2 SYGVKD. The CDR3 is 21 residues long. Trimming removed 3 bases from V and 8 bases from J; junction bases left unmatched: 25. The CDR3 region is CAISEFEYGRGRTGEHSPLHF. As DNA, the CDR3 is TGTGCCATCAGTGAATTTGAGTATGGGCGGGGAAGGACAGGAGAGCATTCACCCCTCCACTTT.

As concerns this clone: Additional DNA sequences in this sample encode the identical CDR3. The J gene is TRBJ1-5, the V gene TRBV19; D is possibly TRBD1 (5 bases). CDR1 and CDR2 from the germline V gene are LNHDA and SQIVND (reference sequence). This CDR3 has 13 amino acids. V lost 5 bases to trimming and J lost 4 bases, with 9 bases between them. CDR3 DNA: TGTGCCAGTAGTGTAAGGGGAAATCAGCCCCAGCATTTT. It is translated as CASSVRGNQPQHF.

This chain connects TRBV2 to TRBJ1-2, with no clear D. CDR1 and CDR2 from the germline V gene are SNHLY and FYNNEI. The CDR3 consists of 16 residues. The ends were cut back, 4 bases at V and 3 bases at J, with 18 bases in the middle. CDR3 coding DNA: TGTGCCAGCAGTGGTCTAGGCAGTAGAGAGGACTATGGCTACACCTTC. Translated: CASSGLGSREDYGYTF.

The chain uses TRBV5-4 and TRBJ1-4; no definite D call. This CDR3 is 14 amino acids long. CDR1 and CDR2 (germline): SGHNT, YYREEE (reference sequence). Trimming pared 5 bases from V and 5 bases from J, leaving 13 bases between. The CDR3 DNA reads TGTGCCAGCAGATGGAGACGGCAGAATGAAAAACTGTTTTTT. Encoded protein: CASRWRRQNEKLFF.

The chain couples TRBV7-2 to TRBJ1-3; possible D gene TRBD1, 5 bases. This CDR3 has 15 amino acids. The V and J ends lost 5 bases and 12 bases respectively, with 23 bases between them. CDR1 is SGHTA, CDR2 FQGNSA, per germline. CDR3 nucleotides: TGTGCCAGCAGCCCTCGCCAGGACGGAGCAACAGGCATATATTTT. Translating gives CASSPRQDGATGIYF.

The chain employs TRBV11-3 and TRBJ2-5; TRBD2 is a possible D gene (5 bases). This CDR3 comprises 13 residues. V shed 5 bases and J shed 7 bases, with 14 bases lying between them. Germline-derived CDR1 and CDR2 are SGHNT and YENEEA. This chain's CDR3 is CASSVGRGGTQYF. CDR3 sequence (DNA): TGTGCCAGCAGCGTCGGCCGTGGAGGGACCCAGTACTTC.

The chain employs TRBV5-1 and TRBJ2-5, with D perhaps matching TRBD2 (6 bases). V lost 6 bases and J 5 bases, leaving 8 bases between the germline ends. The CDR3 has 11 amino acids. Germline lookup yields CDR1 SGHRS and CDR2 YFSETQ. This CDR3 reads CASTGGETQYF. In DNA, the CDR3 is TGCGCCAGCACTGGGGGGGAGACCCAGTACTTC.

The DNA of the CDR3 is TGCGCCAGCAGCCAAGCCCCTCCGAGCGGGAGCTTTACCGGGGAGCTGTTTTTT. Translating gives CASSQAPPSGSFTGELFF. V usage is TRBV4-3 and J usage is TRBJ2-2, with TRBD2 matching over 8 bases. With V trimmed by 1 base and J by 5 bases, 12 bases remained unmatched. Germline V gives CDR1 LGHNA, CDR2 YSLEER. The CDR3 covers 18 residues.

The chain links TRBV28 to TRBJ2-7; 10 bases map to TRBD1. V shed 8 bases, J shed 5 bases, and the junction held 12 bases outside the gene matches. Germline V gene data show CDR1 as MDHEN and CDR2 as SYDVKM. CDR3 length: 15 residues. The CDR3 nucleotides are TGTGCCAGCGCATTTCCCCCCGGGACAGGGGACGAGCAGTACTTC. It codes for CASAFPPGTGDEQYF.

The chain couples TRBV5-1 to TRBJ2-7, with D maybe TRBD1 (6 bases). Germline-derived CDR1 and CDR2 are SGHRS and YFSETQ. CDR3 length equals 13 residues. The V gene lost 4 bases and the J gene lost 3 bases, with 11 bases spanning the gap. DNA of the CDR3: TGCGCCAGCAGCCCCGGACAGTTCTACGAGCAGTACTTC. Protein: CASSPGQFYEQYF.

The chain is built from TRBV28 and TRBJ1-6, with 8 bases matching TRBD1. The CDR3 has 15 residues. V shed 5 bases, J shed 10 bases, and the junction held 10 bases outside the gene matches. The V gene's germline CDR1 is MDHEN and CDR2 SYDVKM. CDR3 protein: CASSPPGGAGSPLHF. In DNA form, the CDR3 reads TGTGCCAGCAGTCCACCAGGGGGCGCAGGATCACCCCTCCACTTT.

V is TRBV7-9 and J is TRBJ2-2; TRBD1 might be the D (5 bases). Germline V gene sequence: CDR1 SEHNR, CDR2 FQNEAQ (reference sequence). CDR3 length: 14 residues. V shed 5 bases and J shed 3 bases, with 10 bases lying between them. CDR3 coding DNA: TGTGCCAGCAGCCGGAGCAGGGACACCGGGGAGCTGTTTTTT. As protein: CASSRSRDTGELFF.

V and J are TRBV21-1 and TRBJ2-1; the tabulated D call, TRBD1, remains unverified against the DNA. TRBV21-1 has pseudogene status. The CDR3 sequence is 12 residues long. The CDR3 is CASNKYGLGQFF. The CDR3 DNA sequence: TGTGCCAGCAATAAATATGGGCTCGGGCAGTTCTTC.

The chain employs TRBV5-4 and TRBJ2-3; perhaps TRBD2 as D (5 bases). CDR3 length equals 13 residues. Between the trimmed V and J ends, which lost 5 bases and 3 bases, there was a span of 10 bases. The germline gives CDR1 SGHNT, CDR2 YYREEE (reference sequence). The CDR3 DNA is TGTGCCAGCAGTACCGGACTGACAGATACGCAGTATTTT. As protein: CASSTGLTDTQYF.

The chain joins TRBV19 to TRBJ1-1; no clear D. The CDR3 is made up of 13 amino acids. CDR1 is LNHDA and CDR2 is SQIVND in the germline V gene (reference sequence). V lost 3 bases to trimming and J lost 7 bases, with 12 bases between them. CDR3 nucleotides: TGTGCCAGTAGTATTGGAGTTTACGATGAAGCTTTCTTT. It yields the protein CASSIGVYDEAFF. Combining the CDR3 with reference TRBV19 and TRBJ1-1 gives the whole variable domain DGGITQSPKYLFRKEGQNVTLSCEQNLNHDAMYWYRQDPGQGLRLIYYSQIVNDFQKGDIAEGYSVSREKKESFPLTVTSAQKNPTAFYLCASSIGVYDEAFFGQGTRLTVV.

The V and J genes are TRBV29-1 and TRBJ2-5; D is possibly TRBD1 (5 bases). The CDR3 is 13 amino acids. Per germline, CDR1 SQVTM and CDR2 ANQGSEA. V was cut by 4 bases and J by 4 bases, with 13 bases left in between. The CDR3 DNA reads TGCAGCGTTGTCGAGCAGGGCGGAGAGACCCAGTACTTC. It translates to CSVVEQGGETQYF.

V gene TRBV19 combines with J gene TRBJ1-1, with 8 bases lining up with TRBD1. The CDR3 runs to 15 residues. Trimming at V came to 6 bases and at J to 2 bases, leaving 8 bases not matched to a gene. The germline CDR1 and CDR2 sequences are LNHDA and SQIVND (reference sequence). The CDR3 region has the DNA TGTGCCAGTAGACCTAACAGGGGGGAAAACACTGAAGCTTTCTTT. Translating gives CASRPNRGENTEAFF.

CDR3 residues: CASSYSISGGASYEQYF. The CDR3 coding sequence is TGTGCCAGCAGTTACTCGATTAGTGGGGGCGCCTCCTACGAGCAGTACTTC. The chain carries TRBV6-2 or TRBV6-3 and TRBJ2-7; possibly TRBD1 for D (6 bases). V lost 0 bases and J 0 bases, leaving 15 bases between the germline ends. Germline V gene lookup returns CDR1 MNHEY and CDR2 SVGEGT. The CDR3 is made up of 17 amino acids.

In its sample, this clone was seen once. This chain connects TRBV28 to TRBJ2-4; TRBD1 aligns across 7 bases. With 6 bases clipped from V and 6 bases from J, the junction kept 8 bases outside the gene matches. Germline V gives CDR1 MDHEN, CDR2 SYDVKM. This CDR3 is 14 amino acids long. CDR3 in DNA: TGTGCCAGCAGAGCACAGGGGCAGGGAAACATTCAGTACTTC. Residues: CASRAQGQGNIQYF. Supplemented by reference TRBV28 and TRBJ2-4, the full variable domain reads DVKVTQSSRYLVKRTGEKVFLECVQDMDHENMFWYRQDPGLGLRLIYFSYDVKMKEKGDIPEGYSVSREKKERFSLILESASTNQTSMYLCASRAQGQGNIQYFGAGTRLSVL.

The chain links TRBV6-2 or TRBV6-3 to TRBJ1-2; D is undetermined. V gave up 5 bases and J gave up 6 bases, with 4 bases separating them. This CDR3 has 10 residues. Per the germline V gene, CDR1 is MNHEY and CDR2 is SVGEGT. The CDR3 DNA reads as TGTGCCAGCAGTGTCGATGGCTACACCTTC. Translation gives CASSVDGYTF.

The chain is built from TRBV5-1 and TRBJ1-2; 7 nucleotides align to TRBD1. The CDR3 contains 12 residues. The V segment lost 4 bases and the J segment 5 bases; nucleotides outside the gene matches: 2. Germline CDR1 is SGHRS and CDR2 is YFSETQ. CDR3 sequence: CASSETGYGYTF. The CDR3 nucleotides read TGCGCCAGCAGCGAGACAGGGTATGGCTACACCTTC.

The chain carries TRBV6-5 and TRBJ1-1, with no clear D. V was pared by 4 bases and J by 7 bases, with 10 bases between. The CDR3 spans 12 residues. Germline loops: CDR1 MNHEY, CDR2 SVGAGI. DNA of the CDR3: TGTGCCAGCAGTTTCGTCGGGAGTGAAGCTTTCTTT. Residues: CASSFVGSEAFF.

V usage is TRBV5-4 and J usage is TRBJ2-1; 9 bases line up with TRBD1. CDR1 and CDR2 from the germline V gene are SGHNT and YYREEE (reference sequence). V lost 1 base, J lost 9 bases, and 5 bases stayed unmatched. The CDR3 length is 14 residues. In DNA, the CDR3 is TGTGCCAGCAGCTTGTACAGGGGGCAGGGTGAGCAGTTCTTC. This gives the protein CASSLYRGQGEQFF.

The chain links TRBV6-6 to TRBJ1-6, with D unresolved. Trimming pared 5 bases from V and 8 bases from J, leaving 16 bases between. The CDR3 extends over 15 amino acids. Germline V gene lookup returns CDR1 MNHNY and CDR2 SVGAGI (reference sequence). The CDR3 DNA is TGTGCCAGCAGTACTGACAAATCCGGCGATTCACCCCTCCACTTT. It yields the protein CASSTDKSGDSPLHF.

This clone has a single count. This chain links TRBV28 with TRBJ2-2, with TRBD1 matching over 7 bases. Germline V gene lookup returns CDR1 MDHEN and CDR2 SYDVKM. Trimming cost V 5 bases and J 3 bases; bases outside gene matches: 9. This CDR3 has 16 residues. CDR3 bases: TGTGCCAGCAGTCCCATAGCAGGGACAGACACCGGGGAGCTGTTTTTT. It encodes CASSPIAGTDTGELFF.

This chain uses TRBV6-5 with TRBJ1-1; unclear D gene. Trimming took 8 bases from V and 0 from J, leaving 10 bases between them. In germline, CDR1 is MNHEY, CDR2 SVGAGI. CDR3 length equals 13 residues. The CDR3 region is CASLIGVNTEAFF. CDR3 DNA sequence: TGTGCCAGCTTGATCGGGGTGAACACTGAAGCTTTCTTT.

The genes are TRBV6-5 and TRBJ2-3; 9 bases map to TRBD1. CDR3 length: 15 residues. Germline values: CDR1 MNHEY, CDR2 SVGAGI. The J segment lost 3 bases and the V segment lost 5 bases, leaving 6 bases of the junction unmatched. Here the CDR3 DNA reads TGTGCCAGCAGTCCCCCGGGACAGGGTACAGATACGCAGTATTTT. It translates to CASSPPGQGTDTQYF.